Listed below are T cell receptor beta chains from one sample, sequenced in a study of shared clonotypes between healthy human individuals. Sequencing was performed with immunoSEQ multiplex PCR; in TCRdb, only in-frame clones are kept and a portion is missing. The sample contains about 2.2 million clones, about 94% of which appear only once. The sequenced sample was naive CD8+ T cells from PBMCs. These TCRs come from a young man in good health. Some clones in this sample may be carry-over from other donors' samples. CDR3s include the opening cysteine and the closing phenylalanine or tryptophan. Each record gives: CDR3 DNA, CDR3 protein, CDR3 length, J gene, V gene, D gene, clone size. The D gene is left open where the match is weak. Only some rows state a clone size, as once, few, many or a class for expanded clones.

CDR3 DNA: TGTGCCATCAGTAACTACAGGGGGCTGGATCAGCCCCAGCATTTT; CDR3 protein: CAISNYRGLDQPQHF; CDR3 length: 15; J gene: TRBJ1-5; V gene: TRBV10-3; D gene: TRBD1; clone size: -
CDR3 DNA: TGTGCCAGCAGCTTAGAAGATGGGACAGCTACCGAGCAGTACTTC; CDR3 protein: CASSLEDGTATEQYF; CDR3 length: 15; J gene: TRBJ2-7; V gene: TRBV11-2; D gene: TRBD1; clone size: -
CDR3 DNA: TGTGCCAGCAGCGTAGCTGGGACTAGCGGTTACGAGCAGTACTTC; CDR3 protein: CASSVAGTSGYEQYF; CDR3 length: 15; J gene: TRBJ2-7; V gene: TRBV9; D gene: TRBD2; clone size: -
CDR3 DNA: TGTGCCAGTTCTGGAGGTGAATACACTGAAGCTTTCTTT; CDR3 protein: CASSGGEYTEAFF; CDR3 length: 13; J gene: TRBJ1-1; V gene: TRBV6-5; D gene: -; clone size: once
CDR3 DNA: TGTGCCAGCAGCCAAGACCGAGTCGATGGCTACACCTTC; CDR3 protein: CASSQDRVDGYTF; CDR3 length: 13; J gene: TRBJ1-2; V gene: TRBV14; D gene: -; clone size: -
CDR3 DNA: TGTGCCAGCAGGGGACAGGGTAACACTGAAGCTTTCTTT; CDR3 protein: CASRGQGNTEAFF; CDR3 length: 13; J gene: TRBJ1-1; V gene: TRBV9; D gene: TRBD1; clone size: -
CDR3 DNA: TGTGCCAGCAGCCACAGCGGCAGGGACAGGGTAGCCGAGCAGTACTTC; CDR3 protein: CASSHSGRDRVAEQYF; CDR3 length: 16; J gene: TRBJ2-7; V gene: TRBV11-2; D gene: TRBD1; clone size: -
CDR3 DNA: TGTGCCTGGAGTGTATTCCCAGCGAACACCGGGGAGCTGTTTTTT; CDR3 protein: CAWSVFPANTGELFF; CDR3 length: 15; J gene: TRBJ2-2; V gene: TRBV30; D gene: -; clone size: -
CDR3 DNA: TGCGCCAGCAGCCCCGGTCGGGGGTGGGAGACCCAGTACTTC; CDR3 protein: CASSPGRGWETQYF; CDR3 length: 14; J gene: TRBJ2-5; V gene: TRBV5-1; D gene: -; clone size: -
CDR3 DNA: TGTGCCAGCAGCGTAGTAGGAGACTTTGAAGAGACCCAGTACTTC; CDR3 protein: CASSVVGDFEETQYF; CDR3 length: 15; J gene: TRBJ2-5; V gene: TRBV9; D gene: -; clone size: -
CDR3 DNA: TGCACCAGCAGCCACCCCGGCCGGGAACAGGAGACCCAGTACTTC; CDR3 protein: CTSSHPGREQETQYF; CDR3 length: 15; J gene: TRBJ2-5; V gene: TRBV1; D gene: -; clone size: -
CDR3 DNA: TGTGCCAGCAGCTTAGATCTCGGGACAGGGACCTACGAGCAGTACTTC; CDR3 protein: CASSLDLGTGTYEQYF; CDR3 length: 16; J gene: TRBJ2-7; V gene: TRBV7-8; D gene: TRBD1; clone size: -
CDR3 DNA: TGTGCCAGCAGAGAATCTGTAGACTATGGCTACACCTTC; CDR3 protein: CASRESVDYGYTF; CDR3 length: 13; J gene: TRBJ1-2; V gene: TRBV2; D gene: -; clone size: -
CDR3 DNA: TGTGCCAGCAAAGGAGTAAAGAACACTGAAGCTTTCTTT; CDR3 protein: CASKGVKNTEAFF; CDR3 length: 13; J gene: TRBJ1-1; V gene: TRBV6-6; D gene: -; clone size: -
CDR3 DNA: TGTGCCAGCAGCGGTGGAGGAGTCGCCACTGAAGCTTTCTTT; CDR3 protein: CASSGGGVATEAFF; CDR3 length: 14; J gene: TRBJ1-1; V gene: TRBV5-6; D gene: -; clone size: -
CDR3 DNA: TGTGCCAGCAGCGCCGGACTAGCGGGAAGCGAGCAGTACTTC; CDR3 protein: CASSAGLAGSEQYF; CDR3 length: 14; J gene: TRBJ2-7; V gene: TRBV9; D gene: TRBD2; clone size: -
CDR3 DNA: TGTGCCAGCATGGGACAGGGACCCTACAATGAGCAGTTCTTC; CDR3 protein: CASMGQGPYNEQFF; CDR3 length: 14; J gene: TRBJ2-1; V gene: TRBV9; D gene: TRBD1; clone size: -
CDR3 DNA: TGTGCCAGCAGCCCGGGGACAGCTTATAGCAATCAGCCCCAGCATTTT; CDR3 protein: CASSPGTAYSNQPQHF; CDR3 length: 16; J gene: TRBJ1-5; V gene: TRBV11-2; D gene: TRBD1; clone size: few
CDR3 DNA: TGTGCCAGCAGACTTGGGACTAGCGGGAGAAATGAGCAGTTCTTC; CDR3 protein: CASRLGTSGRNEQFF; CDR3 length: 15; J gene: TRBJ2-1; V gene: TRBV27; D gene: TRBD2; clone size: -
CDR3 DNA: TGCGCCAGCAGCCAAGATTACGTTACCTATGGCTACACCTTC; CDR3 protein: CASSQDYVTYGYTF; CDR3 length: 14; J gene: TRBJ1-2; V gene: TRBV4-3; D gene: -; clone size: -
CDR3 DNA: TGTGCCAGCAGGGAGCGGGACAGGGACACTGAAGCTTTCTTT; CDR3 protein: CASRERDRDTEAFF; CDR3 length: 14; J gene: TRBJ1-1; V gene: TRBV5-5; D gene: TRBD1; clone size: -
CDR3 DNA: TGTGCCAGCAGCTTAGATAAGTACGAGCAGTACTTC; CDR3 protein: CASSLDKYEQYF; CDR3 length: 12; J gene: TRBJ2-7; V gene: TRBV7-8; D gene: -; clone size: -
CDR3 DNA: TGTGCCAGTTGGGGGCAGGGGATGGAGACCCAGTACTTC; CDR3 protein: CASWGQGMETQYF; CDR3 length: 13; J gene: TRBJ2-5; V gene: TRBV19; D gene: -; clone size: -
CDR3 DNA: TGTGCCAGCAGTTTTTCCACAGTCGGTGAGCAGTACTTC; CDR3 protein: CASSFSTVGEQYF; CDR3 length: 13; J gene: TRBJ2-7; V gene: TRBV27; D gene: -; clone size: -
CDR3 DNA: TGTGCCAGCAGTCTACTCCTCCGAGGGGAGCACGCCTTC; CDR3 protein: CASSLLLRGEHAF; CDR3 length: 13; J gene: TRBJ1-2; V gene: TRBV6-1; D gene: -; clone size: -
CDR3 DNA: TGTGCCAGCAGTCTTACCGGGGAGCTGTTTTTT; CDR3 protein: CASSLTGELFF; CDR3 length: 11; J gene: TRBJ2-2; V gene: TRBV27; D gene: -; clone size: -
CDR3 DNA: TGCGCCAGCAGCCGATTGCCCCGGCGGCTAGCGGGAGTCACGAGAACTTACGAGCAGTACTTC; CDR3 protein: CASSRLPRRLAGVTRTYEQYF; CDR3 length: 21; J gene: TRBJ2-7; V gene: TRBV5-1; D gene: TRBD2; clone size: -